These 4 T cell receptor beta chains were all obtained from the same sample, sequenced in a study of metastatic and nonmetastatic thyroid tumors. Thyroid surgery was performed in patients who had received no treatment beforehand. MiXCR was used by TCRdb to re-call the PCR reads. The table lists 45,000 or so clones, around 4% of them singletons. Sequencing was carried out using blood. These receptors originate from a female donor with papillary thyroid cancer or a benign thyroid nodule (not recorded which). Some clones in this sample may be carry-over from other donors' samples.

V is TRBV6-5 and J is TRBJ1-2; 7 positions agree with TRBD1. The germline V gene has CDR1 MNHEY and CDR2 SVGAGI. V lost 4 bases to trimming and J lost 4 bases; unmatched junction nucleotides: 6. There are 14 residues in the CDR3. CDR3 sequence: CASSWGDSLYGYTF. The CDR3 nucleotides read TGTGCCAGCAGTTGGGGGGACAGCCTCTATGGCTACACCTTC.

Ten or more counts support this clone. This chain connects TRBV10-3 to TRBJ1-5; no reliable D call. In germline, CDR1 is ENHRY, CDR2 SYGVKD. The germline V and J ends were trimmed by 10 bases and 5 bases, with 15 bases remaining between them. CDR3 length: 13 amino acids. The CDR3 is CATQLEGDQPQHF. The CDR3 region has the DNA TGTGCCACCCAACTCGAGGGCGATCAGCCCCAGCATTTT.

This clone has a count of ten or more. CDR3 coding DNA: TGTGCCAGTAGTATCTTAGGTGGGTACGAGCAGTACTTC. Its translation: CASSILGGYEQYF. The chain uses TRBV19 and TRBJ2-7, with unresolved D. The V gene's germline CDR1 is LNHDA and CDR2 SQIVND (reference sequence). CDR3 size: 13 residues. Trimming removed 3 bases at V and 4 bases at J, with 10 bases between.

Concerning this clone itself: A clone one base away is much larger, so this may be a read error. CDR3 DNA sequence: TGCGCCAGCAGCCAATGGGATCCTAGAAACACCATATATTTT. Amino acid sequence: CASSQWDPRNTIYF. This chain links TRBV4-1 with TRBJ1-3; D not resolved. V gave up 2 bases and J gave up 5 bases, with 10 bases separating them. The CDR3 runs to 14 residues. Germline CDR1 is MGHRA and CDR2 is YSYEKL.